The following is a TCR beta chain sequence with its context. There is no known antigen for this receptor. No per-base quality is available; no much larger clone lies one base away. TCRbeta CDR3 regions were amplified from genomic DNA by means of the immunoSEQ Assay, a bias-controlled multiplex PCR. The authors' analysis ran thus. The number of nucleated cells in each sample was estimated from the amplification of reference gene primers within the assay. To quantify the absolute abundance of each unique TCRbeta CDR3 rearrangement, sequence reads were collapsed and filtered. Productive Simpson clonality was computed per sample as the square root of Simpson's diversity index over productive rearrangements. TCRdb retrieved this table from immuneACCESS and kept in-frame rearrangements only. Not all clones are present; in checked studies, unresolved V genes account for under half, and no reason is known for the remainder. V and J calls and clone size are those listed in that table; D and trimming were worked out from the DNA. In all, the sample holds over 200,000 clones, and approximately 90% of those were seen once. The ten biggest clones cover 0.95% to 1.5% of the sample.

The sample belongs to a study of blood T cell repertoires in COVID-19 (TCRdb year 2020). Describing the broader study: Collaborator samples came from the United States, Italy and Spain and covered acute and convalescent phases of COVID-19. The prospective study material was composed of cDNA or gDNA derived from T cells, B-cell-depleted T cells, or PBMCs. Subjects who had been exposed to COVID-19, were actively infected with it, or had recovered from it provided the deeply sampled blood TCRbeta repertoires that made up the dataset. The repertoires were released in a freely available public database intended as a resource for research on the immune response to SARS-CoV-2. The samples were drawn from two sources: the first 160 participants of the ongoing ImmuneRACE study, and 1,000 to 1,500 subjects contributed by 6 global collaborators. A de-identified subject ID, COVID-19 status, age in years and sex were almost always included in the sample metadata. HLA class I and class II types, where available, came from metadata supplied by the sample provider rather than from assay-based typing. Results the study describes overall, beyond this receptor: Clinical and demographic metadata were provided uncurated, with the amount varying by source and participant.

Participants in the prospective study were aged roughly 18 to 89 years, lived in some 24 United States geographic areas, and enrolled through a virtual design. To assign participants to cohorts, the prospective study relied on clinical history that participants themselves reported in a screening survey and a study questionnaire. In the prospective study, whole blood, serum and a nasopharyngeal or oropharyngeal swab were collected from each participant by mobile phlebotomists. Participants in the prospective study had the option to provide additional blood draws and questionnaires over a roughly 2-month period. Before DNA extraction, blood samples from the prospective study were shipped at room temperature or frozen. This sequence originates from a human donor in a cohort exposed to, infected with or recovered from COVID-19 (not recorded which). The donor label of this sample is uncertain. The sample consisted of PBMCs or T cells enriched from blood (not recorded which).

The CDR3 protein is CASSLGARDGYTF. The bases read TGTGCCAGCAGCTTAGGGGCGAGGGATGGCTACACCTTC. The receptor chain draws on TRBV7-9 and TRBJ1-2; no confident D gene assignment can be made. The CDR3 runs 13 amino acids, cysteine and phenylalanine included. The only DNA kept is the CDR3, 39 bases in frame from the first base. V loses 1 base of germline sequence and J loses 6 bases, and the interval between the two ends is 9 bases. For CDR1 and CDR2, the germline V gene (reference sequence) lists SEHNR and FQNEAQ.